Sequencing of this T cell receptor (beta chain) was carried out in a study of CD8 T cells in ankylosing spondylitis. Each TCR beta library was made by quantitative 5'-RACE that incorporated molecular barcodes. TCRdb independently ran MiXCR on the 5' RACE reads; one entry per CDR3 protein. Of fewer than 400,000 distinct CDR3 sequences listed, about a fifth are singletons. General study results and limits: Disease-associated clones were reportedly significantly overrepresented in matched ankylosing spondylitis synovial fluid. Clones that were linked to disease were CD8+ and were relatively rare in peripheral blood. Seemingly distinctive of ankylosing spondylitis blood was a TCR beta motif formed by eight highly homologous variants. Earlier studies detected some motif variants in reactive arthritis synovial fluid and blood.

Trimming removed 2 bases from V and 2 bases from J, with 10 bases in between. Germline values: CDR1 MNHEY, CDR2 SMNVEV (reference sequence). This CDR3 is built from 14 residues. In the case of this clonotype: Its specificity is unknown.

Sequencing was done on a sample of blood, either unsorted or a sorted T cell fraction (not recorded which). V and J are TRBV27 and TRBJ2-7; D perhaps matches TRBD2 (6 bases). The TCR sequence derives from a male donor with ankylosing spondylitis. The CDR3 DNA is TGTGCCAGCAGTTTACGGGACTTAGCCTACGAGCAGTACTTC. This gives the protein CASSLRDLAYEQYF.